This entry describes one TCR beta chain. The data stem from a study of T cell responses to AZD1222 COVID-19 vaccine. Data came from immunoSEQ multiplex PCR; TCRdb stores just in-frame clones and leaves some out. This table has about 270,000 clones, roughly 93% appearing once. Sequenced material: peripheral blood, taken 28 days after the second AZD1222 dose. This receptor was obtained from an adult who received the AZD1222 COVID-19 vaccine.

The CDR3 here is CASSGGRAAHEQYF. CDR3 DNA sequence: TGCGCCAGCAGCGGGGGACGGGCAGCCCACGAGCAGTACTTC. The chain joins TRBV5-1 to TRBJ2-7; perhaps D is TRBD1 or TRBD2 (5 bases each). Germline CDR1 is SGHRS and CDR2 is YFSETQ. There are 14 residues in the CDR3. The V end lost 4 bases, the J end lost 5 bases, and 16 bases lay between the germline ends.